This entry describes one TCR beta chain. In the original analysis: Nucleated cell counts were estimated from reference gene primer amplification. Sequencing was performed with immunoSEQ multiplex PCR; in TCRdb, only in-frame clones are kept and a portion is missing. V, J and clone size derive from that table, while D and trimming were established from the DNA sequence. In the table there are about 410,000 clones, roughly 88% of which are singletons. This sample was included in a study of blood T cell repertoires in COVID-19. This CDR3 region has 18 residues. With V trimmed by 6 bases and J by 3 bases, 17 bases remained unmatched. CDR1 and CDR2 (germline): SNHLY, FYNNEI.

The chain employs TRBV2 and TRBJ2-3; 8 bases are a match to TRBD2. This receptor was identified in a young woman with active or convalescent COVID-19. Sequenced sample: peripheral blood. The CDR3 loop reads CASRDLEWAGGGTDTQYF. The CDR3 DNA sequence: TGTGCCAGCAGGGACCTCGAATGGGCGGGAGGAGGTACAGATACGCAGTATTTT.